This T cell receptor (beta chain) was observed in a study of blood T cell repertoires in COVID-19. Study-wide context: The cDNA or gDNA used as material had been derived from T cells, B-cell-depleted T cells, or PBMCs.

Study processing details: Reference gene primers were amplified, and this amplification served to estimate nucleated cell counts. Clones were sequenced by immunoSEQ multiplex PCR, and TCRdb holds only the in-frame ones, with some missing. The V and J calls and clone size come from that table; D and trimming were worked out from the DNA. The sample yields approximately 74,000 clones, approximately 80% seen once. Germline lookup yields CDR1 SGHRS and CDR2 YFSETQ. CDR3 length equals 15 residues. V lost 2 bases, J lost 5 bases, and 5 bases stayed unmatched. V usage is TRBV5-1 and J usage is TRBJ2-5, with 11 bases that match TRBD2. Sequenced sample: peripheral blood. This clonotype was sampled from a man older than 75 with active or convalescent COVID-19. CDR3 region: CASSFQTSGAETQYF. The CDR3 nucleotides are TGCGCCAGCAGCTTCCAGACTAGCGGGGCGGAGACCCAGTACTTC. The full variable domain, its missing parts supplied by reference TRBV5-1 and TRBJ2-5, is KAGVTQTPRYLIKTRGQQVTLSCSPISGHRSVSWYQQTPGQGLQFLFEYFSETQRNKGNFPGRFSGRQFSNSRSEMNVSTLELGDSALYLCASSFQTSGAETQYFGPGTRLLVL.